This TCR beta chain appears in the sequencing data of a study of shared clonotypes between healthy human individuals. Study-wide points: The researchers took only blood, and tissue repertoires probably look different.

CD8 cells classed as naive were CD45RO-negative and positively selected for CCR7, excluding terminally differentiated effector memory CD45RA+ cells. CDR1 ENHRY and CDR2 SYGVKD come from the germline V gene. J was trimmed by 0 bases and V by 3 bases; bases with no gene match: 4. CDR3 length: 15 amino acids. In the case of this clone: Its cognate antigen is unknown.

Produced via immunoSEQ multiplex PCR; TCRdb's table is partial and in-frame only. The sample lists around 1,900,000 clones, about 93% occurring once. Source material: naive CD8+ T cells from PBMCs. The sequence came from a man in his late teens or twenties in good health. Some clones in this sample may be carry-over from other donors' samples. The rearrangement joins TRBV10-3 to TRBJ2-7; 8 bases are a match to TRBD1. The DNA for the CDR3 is TGTGCCATCAGTGAAGACAGGGGTAGCTCCTACGAGCAGTACTTC. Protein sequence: CAISEDRGSSYEQYF.